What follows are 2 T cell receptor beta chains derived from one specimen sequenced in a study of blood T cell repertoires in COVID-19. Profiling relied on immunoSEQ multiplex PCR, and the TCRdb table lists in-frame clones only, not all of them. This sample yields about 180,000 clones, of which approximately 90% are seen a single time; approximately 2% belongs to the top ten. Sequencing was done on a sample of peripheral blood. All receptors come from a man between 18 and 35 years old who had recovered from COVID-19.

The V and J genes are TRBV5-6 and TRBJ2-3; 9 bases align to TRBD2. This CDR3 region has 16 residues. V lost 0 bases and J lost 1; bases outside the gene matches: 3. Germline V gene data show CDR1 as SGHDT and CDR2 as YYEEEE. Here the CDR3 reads CASSLAPSGGTDTQYF. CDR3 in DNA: TGTGCCAGCAGCTTGGCCCCTAGCGGGGGCACAGATACGCAGTATTTT. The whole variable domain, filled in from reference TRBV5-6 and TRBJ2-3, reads DAGVTQSPTHLIKTRGQQVTLRCSPKSGHDTVSWYQQALGQGPQFIFQYYEEEERQRGNFPDRFSGHQFPNYSSELNVNALLLGDSALYLCASSLAPSGGTDTQYFGPGTRLTVL.

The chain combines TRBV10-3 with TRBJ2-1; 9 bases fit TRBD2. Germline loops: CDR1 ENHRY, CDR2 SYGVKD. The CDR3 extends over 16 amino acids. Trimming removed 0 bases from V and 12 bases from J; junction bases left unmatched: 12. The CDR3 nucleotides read TGTGCCATCAGTGAGTCGTCTAGCGGGGATACAATGATGCAGTTCTTC. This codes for CAISESSSGDTMMQFF.